What follows is one TCR beta chain and its context. Being one base from a much bigger clone, this may be a read error. Blood RNA came from unsorted whole blood; germline DNA was also extracted. This specimen belongs to a study of tumor-infiltrating lymphocytes in primary liver carcinoma. A constant-region primer primed TCR beta cDNA synthesis from about 490 ng of total RNA. Three nested multiplex PCR rounds, a slightly modified ARM-PCR, produced the libraries for TCR beta. Forward primers for TRBV1-TRBV30 and a C-beta reverse primer served the first two PCR rounds, at 10 cycles each. TCRdb called the multiplex PCR reads again in MiXCR, with one record for every CDR3 protein. This table holds approximately 300,000 distinct CDR3 sequences, 55% to 65% found once. The CDR3 sequence is 11 residues long. Germline-derived CDR1 and CDR2 are MNHNS and SASEGT.

The clonotype was recovered from a man aged 35 to 55 with primary liver carcinoma and hepatitis B virus infection. Sequenced input: peripheral blood. The chain has TRBV6-1 and TRBJ2-7; tentatively, D is TRBD2 (5 bases). The CDR3 sequence: CVSSEGYEQYF. The CDR3 nucleotides are TGTGTCAGCAGTGAGGGATACGAGCAGTACTTC.